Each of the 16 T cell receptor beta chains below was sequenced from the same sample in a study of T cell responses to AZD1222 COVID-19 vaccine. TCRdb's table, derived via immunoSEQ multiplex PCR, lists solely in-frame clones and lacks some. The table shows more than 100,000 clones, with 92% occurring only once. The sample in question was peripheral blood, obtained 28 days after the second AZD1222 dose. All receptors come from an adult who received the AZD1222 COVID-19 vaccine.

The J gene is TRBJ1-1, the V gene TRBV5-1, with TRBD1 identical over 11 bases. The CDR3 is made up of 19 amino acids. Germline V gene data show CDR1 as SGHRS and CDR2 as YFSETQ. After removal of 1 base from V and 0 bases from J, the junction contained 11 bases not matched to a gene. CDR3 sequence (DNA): TGCGCCAGCAGCTTGTGGGCTGGGACAGGGGGAGCCATGAACACTGAAGCTTTCTTT. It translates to CASSLWAGTGGAMNTEAFF. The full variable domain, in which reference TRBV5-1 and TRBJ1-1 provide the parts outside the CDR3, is KAGVTQTPRYLIKTRGQQVTLSCSPISGHRSVSWYQQTPGQGLQFLFEYFSETQRNKGNFPGRFSGRQFSNSRSEMNVSTLELGDSALYLCASSLWAGTGGAMNTEAFFGQGTRLTVV.

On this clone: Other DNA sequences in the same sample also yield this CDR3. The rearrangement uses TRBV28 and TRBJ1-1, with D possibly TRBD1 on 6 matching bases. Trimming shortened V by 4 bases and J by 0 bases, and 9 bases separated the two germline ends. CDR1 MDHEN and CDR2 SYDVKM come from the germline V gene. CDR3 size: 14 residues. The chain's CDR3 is CASSSGALNTEAFF. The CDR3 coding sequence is TGTGCCAGCAGTTCGGGGGCTTTGAACACTGAAGCTTTCTTT.

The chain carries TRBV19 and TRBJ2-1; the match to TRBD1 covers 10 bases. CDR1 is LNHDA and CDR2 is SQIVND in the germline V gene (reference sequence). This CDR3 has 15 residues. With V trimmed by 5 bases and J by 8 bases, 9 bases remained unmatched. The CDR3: CASSGPGTGVDEQFF. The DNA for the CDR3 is TGTGCCAGTAGTGGCCCCGGGACAGGGGTCGATGAGCAGTTCTTC.

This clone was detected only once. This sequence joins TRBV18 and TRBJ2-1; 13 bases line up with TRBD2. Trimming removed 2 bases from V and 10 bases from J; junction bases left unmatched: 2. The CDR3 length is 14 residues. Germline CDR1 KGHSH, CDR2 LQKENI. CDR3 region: CASSPGLAGAEQFF. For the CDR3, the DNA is TGTGCCAGCTCACCAGGACTAGCGGGGGCCGAGCAGTTCTTC.

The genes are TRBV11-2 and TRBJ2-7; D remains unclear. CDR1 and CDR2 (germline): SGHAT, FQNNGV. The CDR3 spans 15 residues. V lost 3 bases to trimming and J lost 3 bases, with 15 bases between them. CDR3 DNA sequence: TGTGCCAGCAGCTTCAGACAAAACCCTCTCTACGAGCAGTACTTC. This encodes CASSFRQNPLYEQYF.

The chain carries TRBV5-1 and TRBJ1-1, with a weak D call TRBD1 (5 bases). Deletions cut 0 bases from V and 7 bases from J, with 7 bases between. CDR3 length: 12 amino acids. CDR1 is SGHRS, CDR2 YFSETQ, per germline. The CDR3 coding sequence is TGCGCCAGCAGCTTGGATAGGGGTGAAGCTTTCTTT. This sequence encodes CASSLDRGEAFF.

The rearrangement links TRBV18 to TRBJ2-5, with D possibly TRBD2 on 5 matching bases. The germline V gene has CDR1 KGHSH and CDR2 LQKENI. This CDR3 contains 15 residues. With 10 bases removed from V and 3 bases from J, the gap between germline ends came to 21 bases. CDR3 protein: CATAKEAAPKETQYF. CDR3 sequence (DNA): TGTGCCACCGCAAAGGAGGCAGCCCCTAAAGAGACCCAGTACTTC.

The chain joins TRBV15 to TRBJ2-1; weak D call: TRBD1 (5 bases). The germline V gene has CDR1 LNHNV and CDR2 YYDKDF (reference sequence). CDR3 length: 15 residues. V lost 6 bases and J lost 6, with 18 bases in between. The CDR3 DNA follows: TGTGCCACCAGTAAAGAGCAGGGCAGAAGCAATGAGCAGTTCTTC. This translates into CATSKEQGRSNEQFF.

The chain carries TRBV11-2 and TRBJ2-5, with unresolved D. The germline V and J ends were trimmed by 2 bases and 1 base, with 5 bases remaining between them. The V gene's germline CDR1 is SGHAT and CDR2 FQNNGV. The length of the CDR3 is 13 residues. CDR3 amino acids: CASSLSGQETQYF. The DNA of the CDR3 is TGTGCCAGCAGCTTATCGGGCCAAGAGACCCAGTACTTC.

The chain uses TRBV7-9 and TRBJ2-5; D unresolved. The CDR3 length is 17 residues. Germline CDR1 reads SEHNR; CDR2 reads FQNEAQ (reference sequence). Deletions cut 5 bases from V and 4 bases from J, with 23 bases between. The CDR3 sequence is CASSNVPLGPLLETQYF. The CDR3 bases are TGTGCCAGCAGCAACGTACCGCTTGGACCGCTTCTAGAGACCCAGTACTTC.

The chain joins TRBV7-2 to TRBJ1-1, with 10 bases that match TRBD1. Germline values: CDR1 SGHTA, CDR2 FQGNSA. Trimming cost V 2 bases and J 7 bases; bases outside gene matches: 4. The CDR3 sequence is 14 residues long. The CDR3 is CASSLQTGGNEAFF. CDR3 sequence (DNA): TGTGCCAGCAGCTTACAGACAGGGGGCAATGAAGCTTTCTTT.

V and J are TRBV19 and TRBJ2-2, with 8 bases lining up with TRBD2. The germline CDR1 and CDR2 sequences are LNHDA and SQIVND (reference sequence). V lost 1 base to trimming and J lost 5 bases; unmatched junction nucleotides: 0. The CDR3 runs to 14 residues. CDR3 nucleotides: TGTGCCAGTAGTATAGGCGGGAGGACCGGGGAGCTGTTTTTT. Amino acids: CASSIGGRTGELFF.

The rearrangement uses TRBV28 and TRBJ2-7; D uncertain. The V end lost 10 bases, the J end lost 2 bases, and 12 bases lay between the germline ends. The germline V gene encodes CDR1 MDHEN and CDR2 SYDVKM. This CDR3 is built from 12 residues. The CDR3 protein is CATPLVTYEQYF. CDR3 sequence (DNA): TGTGCCACCCCGTTGGTGACCTACGAGCAGTACTTC. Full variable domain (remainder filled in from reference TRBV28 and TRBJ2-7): DVKVTQSSRYLVKRTGEKVFLECVQDMDHENMFWYRQDPGLGLRLIYFSYDVKMKEKGDIPEGYSVSREKKERFSLILESASTNQTSMYLCATPLVTYEQYFGPGTRLTVT.

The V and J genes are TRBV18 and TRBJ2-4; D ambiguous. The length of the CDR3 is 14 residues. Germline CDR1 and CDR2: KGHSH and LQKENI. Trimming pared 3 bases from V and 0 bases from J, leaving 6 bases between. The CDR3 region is CASSPSLAKNIQYF. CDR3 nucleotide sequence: TGTGCCAGCTCACCTTCTCTAGCCAAAAACATTCAGTACTTC.

The DNA of the CDR3 is TGTGCCAGCAGTTTCCAGGGGATAGAAAACTACGAGCAGTACTTC. This codes for CASSFQGIENYEQYF. The rearrangement uses TRBV28 and TRBJ2-7, with D possibly TRBD1 on 6 matching bases. Germline V gene data show CDR1 as MDHEN and CDR2 as SYDVKM. Trimming left V 3 bases short and J 3 bases short, with 15 bases between. CDR3 length: 15 residues.

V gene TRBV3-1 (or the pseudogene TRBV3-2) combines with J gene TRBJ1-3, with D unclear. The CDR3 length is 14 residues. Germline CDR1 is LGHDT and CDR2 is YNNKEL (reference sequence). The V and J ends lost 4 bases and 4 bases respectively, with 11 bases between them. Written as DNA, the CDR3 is TGTGCCAGCAGCCTAAACGGGGTGGGAAACACCATATATTTT. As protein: CASSLNGVGNTIYF.